This is a list of T cell receptor beta chains from one sample in a study of identical twins. TCRdb re-analysed the 5' RACE reads in MiXCR, keeping a single row per CDR3 protein. Here the sample spans 310,000 or so distinct CDR3 sequences, over 8.5% being singletons. These data also formed part of another study, on yellow fever vaccine responses in identical twins.

The sequencing sample was made of CD8+ T cells sorted from blood. The receptors were sampled from a woman aged 18 to 35 in good health. The CDR3 runs from the conserved cysteine through the conserved F or W. D genes are given only for firm matches. The size entry is marked missing in some rows and otherwise reads once, few, many or a size class.

abundance,j_gene,d_gene,v_gene,CDR3nt,CDR3aa
few,TRBJ2-2,.,TRBV5-1,TGCGCCAGCAGCATCTCAGGGTTTGTCGGGGAGCTGTTTTTT,CASSISGFVGELFF
few,TRBJ2-5,TRBD1,TRBV5-6,TGTGCCAGCAGCTCGCAGGGGGCGGAGGAGACCCAGTACTTC,CASSSQGAEETQYF
many,TRBJ2-7,TRBD2,TRBV18,TGTGCCAGCTCACCGTCCTTTCGTAGCGGGCCATACGAGCAGTACTTC,CASSPSFRSGPYEQYF
many,TRBJ2-7,.,TRBV11-2,TGTGCCAGCAGCCCCCGGGACCGGCCGGACTACGAGCAGTACTTC,CASSPRDRPDYEQYF
.,TRBJ2-1,TRBD1,TRBV24-1,TGTGCCACCAGTGATCGGGGACAGGGATACAATGAGCAGTTCTTC,CATSDRGQGYNEQFF
.,TRBJ2-1,.,TRBV7-9,TGTGCCAGCAGCTCGCTTAGGGGCAGGATCATCCATGAGCAGTTCTTC,CASSSLRGRIIHEQFF
many,TRBJ2-1,TRBD2,TRBV6-4,TGTGCCAGCAGTGACTCGGGAGGGTACAATGAGCAGTTCTTC,CASSDSGGYNEQFF
few,TRBJ2-7,TRBD2,TRBV7-9,TGTGCCAGCAGCTTCGGGCGGGGGGAAGACGAGCAGTACTTC,CASSFGRGEDEQYF
.,TRBJ2-1,TRBD2,TRBV29-1,TGCAGCGTTGGAGGGCTAGCGGGGCACAATGAGCAGTTCTTC,CSVGGLAGHNEQFF
many,TRBJ2-1,.,TRBV7-3,TGTGCCAGCAGCTTCCAGGGCTACAATGAGCAGTTCTTC,CASSFQGYNEQFF
many,TRBJ1-5,.,TRBV3-1,TGTGCCAGCAGCCAAGCGGGGACCCAGCCCCAGCATTTT,CASSQAGTQPQHF
many,TRBJ2-2,.,TRBV5-1,TGCGCCAGCAGCTTCCCAAACACCGGGGAGCTGTTTTTT,CASSFPNTGELFF
few,TRBJ2-7,TRBD2,TRBV7-9,TGTGCCAGCAGCCCCTTACTAGCGGGGGAAGCCTACGAGCAGTACTTC,CASSPLLAGEAYEQYF
few,TRBJ2-7,TRBD1,TRBV5-1,TGCGCCAGCAGCTTGGATCACAGGGGGCGTTTAGAGCAGTACTTC,CASSLDHRGRLEQYF
.,TRBJ2-1,.,TRBV4-2,TGTGCCAGCAGCCGCAACTGGGCTAGCGTATACAATGAGCAGTTCTTC,CASSRNWASVYNEQFF
many,TRBJ2-5,.,TRBV7-9,TGTGCCAGCAGCCCGGAATTGTCGATCGAGACCCAGTACTTC,CASSPELSIETQYF
few,TRBJ1-5,.,TRBV20-1,TGCAGTGCTAGAGATCGTGCAGGTTCGGGGGATCAGCCCCAGCATTTT,CSARDRAGSGDQPQHF
many,TRBJ2-1,TRBD2,TRBV5-1,TGCGCCAGCAGCTGGAGCGGGGGGGCGGGTAATGAGCAGTTCTTC,CASSWSGGAGNEQFF
many,TRBJ2-5,TRBD2,TRBV20-1,TGCAGTGCTAGTAGCGGGGGGGCACAAGAGACCCAGTACTTC,CSASSGGAQETQYF
few,TRBJ2-7,TRBD1,TRBV28,TGTGCCAGCAGTTTTCTTGCCCGGGACAGCGCCGAGCAGTACTTC,CASSFLARDSAEQYF
few,TRBJ2-2,TRBD1,TRBV11-2,TGTGCCAGCAGCTTATACTGGGCAGGGGGCTCCGGGGAGCTGTTTTTT,CASSLYWAGGSGELFF
many,TRBJ2-1,TRBD1,TRBV7-3,TGTGCCAGCAGCTTAAACAGTTGGGGGACAGGGGGGGATGAGCAGTTCTTC,CASSLNSWGTGGDEQFF
.,TRBJ2-2,TRBD2,TRBV25-1,TGTGCCAGTGCCGGGAGGGGTGATACCGGGGAGCTGTTTTTT,CASAGRGDTGELFF
few,TRBJ2-7,.,TRBV21-1,TGTGCCAGCAGGACCGGGACTAGCGGGAATACCTACGAGCAGTACTTC,CASRTGTSGNTYEQYF
few,TRBJ2-5,TRBD2,TRBV11-2,TGTGCCAGCAGCACCTACCCCTTCCCCCAGCGGGAGGGAATGTCCCAAGAGACCCAGTACTTC,CASSTYPFPQREGMSQETQYF
once,TRBJ2-5,.,TRBV4-2,TGTGCCATGAGCCCCGGGCTACTAGGCTTCGGAGATGGTGGAGAGACCCAGTACTTC,CAMSPGLLGFGDGGETQYF
many,TRBJ2-5,.,TRBV27,TGTGCCAGCAGACAGGACCTTGGGGGGGAGACCCAGTACTTC,CASRQDLGGETQYF
few,TRBJ2-1,TRBD2,TRBV7-9,TGTGCCAGCAGCACGCTAAACGGACTAGCCTACAATGAGCAGTTCTTC,CASSTLNGLAYNEQFF
few,TRBJ2-3,TRBD2,TRBV4-1,TGCGCCAGCAGCCCCCGGAGCGGGGGGGACACAGATACGCAGTATTTT,CASSPRSGGDTDTQYF
.,TRBJ2-3,.,TRBV5-5,TGTGCCAGCAGCTTGTCGTCAGGGAGCACAGATACGCAGTATTTT,CASSLSSGSTDTQYF
few,TRBJ1-4,.,TRBV6-1,TGTGCCAGCAGTGTGACAATTGGGGGTGTTGAACTGTTTTTT,CASSVTIGGVELFF
few,TRBJ2-5,TRBD2,TRBV3-1,TGTGCCAGCAGCCAGGAAGCGGGGGGGAAAGAGACCCAGTACTTC,CASSQEAGGKETQYF
.,TRBJ2-1,.,TRBV6-2/TRBV6-3,TGTGCCAGCAGTTACTTGCCCAATGAGCAGTTCTTC,CASSYLPNEQFF
many,TRBJ2-7,TRBD2,TRBV9,TGTGCCAGCAGCGTAGGCGGGGGAACCTACGAGCAGTACTTC,CASSVGGGTYEQYF
many,TRBJ1-2,TRBD1,TRBV12-3/TRBV12-4,TGTGCCAGCAGTCCTACAGGGGGCACTCACTATGGCTACACCTTC,CASSPTGGTHYGYTF
.,TRBJ2-2,TRBD2,TRBV11-2,TGTGCCAGCAGCTCCAGCAGGACTAGCGGGAGCTACGGAGGGGGGGAGCTGTTTTTT,CASSSSRTSGSYGGGELFF
many,TRBJ2-7,TRBD1,TRBV20-1,TGCAGTGCTAGAGATCGGGACAGGGGTCTCGGGCAGTACTTC,CSARDRDRGLGQYF